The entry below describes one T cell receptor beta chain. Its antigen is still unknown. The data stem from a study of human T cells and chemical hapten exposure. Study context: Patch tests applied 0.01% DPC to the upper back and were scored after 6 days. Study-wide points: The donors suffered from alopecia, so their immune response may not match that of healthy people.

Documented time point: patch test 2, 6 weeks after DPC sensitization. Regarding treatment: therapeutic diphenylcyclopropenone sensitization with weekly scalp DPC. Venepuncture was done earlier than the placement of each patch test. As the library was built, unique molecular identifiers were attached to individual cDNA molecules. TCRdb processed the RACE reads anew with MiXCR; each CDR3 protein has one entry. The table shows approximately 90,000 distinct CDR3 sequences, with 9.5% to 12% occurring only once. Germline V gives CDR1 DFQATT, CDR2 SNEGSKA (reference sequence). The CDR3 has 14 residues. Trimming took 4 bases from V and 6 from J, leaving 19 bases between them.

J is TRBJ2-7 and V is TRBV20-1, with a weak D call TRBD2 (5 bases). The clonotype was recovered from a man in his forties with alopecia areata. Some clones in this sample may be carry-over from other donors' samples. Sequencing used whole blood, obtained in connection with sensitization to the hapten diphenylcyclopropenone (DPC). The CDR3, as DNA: TGCAGTGCTAACGCGGGTTACCGGGTGGGCGAGCAGTACTTC. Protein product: CSANAGYRVGEQYF.